This TCR beta chain was found in a study of CD8 T cells in ankylosing spondylitis. General study results and limits: Some motif variants had been reported before (in reactive arthritis synovial fluid and blood). Apparently characteristic of ankylosing spondylitis blood was a TCR beta motif (eight highly homologous variants). Significant enrichment of disease-linked clones was reportedly seen in matched ankylosing spondylitis synovial fluid.

On this clonotype itself: As yet, its antigen is unknown.

V lost 4 bases to trimming and J lost 0 bases, with 13 bases between them. The germline CDR1 and CDR2 sequences are SQVTM and ANQGSEA. CDR3 length: 14 residues. TCRdb recomputed calls from the 5' RACE reads with MiXCR, one row per CDR3 protein. The sample carries 150,000 to 200,000 distinct CDR3 sequences, more than 10% recorded once. The sample was blood, either unsorted or a sorted T cell fraction (not recorded which). The chain carries TRBV29-1 and TRBJ2-7; either TRBD1 or TRBD2 may supply D (6 bases each). This TCR was sampled from a male donor with ankylosing spondylitis or in good health (not recorded which). The CDR3 reads CSVVGGEHSYEQYF. The CDR3 DNA follows: TGCAGCGTTGTGGGGGGCGAGCACTCCTACGAGCAGTACTTC.